Shown below are 18 T cell receptor beta chains from a single sample sequenced in a study of blood T cell repertoires in COVID-19. TCRdb's table, derived via immunoSEQ multiplex PCR, lists solely in-frame clones and lacks some. In the table there are around 250,000 clones, about 90% of which are singletons. The material sequenced was PBMCs or T cells enriched from blood (not recorded which). The receptor source for this set is a human donor in a cohort exposed to, infected with or recovered from COVID-19 (not recorded which). The donor label of this sample is uncertain.

V usage is TRBV5-6 and J usage is TRBJ2-3; no clear D. Trimming pared 4 bases from V and 5 bases from J, leaving 8 bases between. This CDR3 has 12 residues. Germline V lookup: CDR1 SGHDT, CDR2 YYEEEE. The CDR3 sequence: CASSLGVDTQYF. CDR3 DNA: TGTGCCAGCAGCCTAGGCGTAGATACGCAGTATTTT. The variable domain in full, completed from reference TRBV5-6 and TRBJ2-3, reads DAGVTQSPTHLIKTRGQQVTLRCSPKSGHDTVSWYQQALGQGPQFIFQYYEEEERQRGNFPDRFSGHQFPNYSSELNVNALLLGDSALYLCASSLGVDTQYFGPGTRLTVL.

The chain couples TRBV5-4 to TRBJ1-1; D unresolved. V lost 6 bases, J lost 1 base, and 4 bases lay in between. Looked up from germline, CDR1 is SGHNT and CDR2 is YYREEE (reference sequence). This CDR3 is built from 11 residues. CDR3 region: CASISNTEAFF. CDR3 sequence (DNA): TGTGCCAGCATCTCGAACACTGAAGCTTTCTTT.

V usage is TRBV2 and J usage is TRBJ2-3; 7 nucleotides align to TRBD2. Trimming at V came to 2 bases and at J to 4 bases, leaving 12 bases not matched to a gene. The CDR3 is 17 residues long. The germline gives CDR1 SNHLY, CDR2 FYNNEI. In DNA form, the CDR3 reads TGTGCCAGCAGTGAAAACCGGACTAGTTGGTATGCAGATACGCAGTATTTT. Amino acid sequence: CASSENRTSWYADTQYF.

This clone was recorded once. The chain combines TRBV7-2 with TRBJ1-5; D remains ambiguous. Germline loops: CDR1 SGHTA, CDR2 FQGNSA. CDR3 length equals 15 residues. Trimming removed 1 base at V and 7 bases at J, with 14 bases between. CDR3 loop: CASSLVVGGGQPQHF. DNA of the CDR3: TGTGCCAGCAGCTTAGTCGTCGGAGGTGGACAGCCCCAGCATTTT.

The gene calls are TRBV18 and TRBJ2-7, with D perhaps TRBD1 (5 bases). V was clipped by 3 bases and J by 4 bases, with 16 bases between them. From germline, CDR1 is KGHSH and CDR2 LQKENI. This CDR3 is built from 15 residues. The DNA of the CDR3 is TGTGCCAGCTCACCCGACAGCAGCAGTTTTTACGAGCAGTACTTC. Translation gives CASSPDSSSFYEQYF.

CDR3 amino acids: CASSSQGGGTEAFF. CDR3 nucleotides: TGTGCCAGCAGCTCACAGGGGGGCGGCACTGAAGCTTTCTTT. The V gene is TRBV7-3, the J gene TRBJ1-1; 8 bases are shared with TRBD1. The germline CDR1 and CDR2 sequences are SGHTA and FQGTGA. V lost 4 bases to trimming and J lost 4 bases; unmatched junction nucleotides: 5. CDR3 length equals 14 residues.

The chain is built from TRBV10-3 and TRBJ1-2; 8 bases are a match to TRBD1. CDR3 length equals 13 residues. After removal of 5 bases from V and 5 bases from J, the junction contained 4 bases not matched to a gene. Germline V gene sequence: CDR1 ENHRY, CDR2 SYGVKD. The CDR3 loop reads CAISSGQEYGYTF. Written as DNA, the CDR3 is TGTGCCATCAGTTCGGGACAGGAATATGGCTACACCTTC.

The CDR3 loop reads CASSATRTTGGVTDTQYF. The CDR3 DNA follows: TGTGCCAGCAGCGCTACAAGGACGACAGGAGGTGTTACAGATACGCAGTATTTT. The chain uses TRBV13 and TRBJ2-3, with TRBD1 as a possible D gene (6 bases). Looked up from germline, CDR1 is PRHDT and CDR2 is FYEKMQ (reference sequence). Between the trimmed V and J ends, which lost 5 bases and 3 bases, there was a span of 24 bases. This CDR3 region has 18 residues.

The V gene is TRBV5-5, the J gene TRBJ2-2; 7 bases are shared with TRBD2. With V trimmed by 1 base and J by 7 bases, 4 bases remained unmatched. Germline V gives CDR1 SGHKS, CDR2 YYEKEE (reference sequence). This CDR3 region has 14 residues. CDR3 sequence reads: CASSLPSGDGELFF. The CDR3 DNA is TGTGCCAGCAGCTTGCCTAGCGGAGACGGGGAGCTGTTTTTT.

This chain uses TRBV3-1 (or the pseudogene TRBV3-2) with TRBJ1-1, with D unresolved. This CDR3 has 14 residues. Deletions cut 6 bases from V and 3 bases from J, with 14 bases between. Germline V CDR1 and CDR2: LGHDT, YNNKEL (reference sequence). CDR3 nucleotides: TGTGCCAGCAGTCCAGGAGGCGGAGACACTGAAGCTTTCTTT. Translated, it gives CASSPGGGDTEAFF.

This clone was seen just once. Other DNA sequences from this sample encode an identical CDR3 as well. The chain is built from TRBV7-3 and TRBJ1-1; the D gene is possibly TRBD1 (6 bases). The CDR3 runs 12 residues. Germline V lookup: CDR1 SGHTA, CDR2 FQGTGA. V shed 4 bases and J shed 5 bases, with 8 bases lying between them. DNA for the CDR3: TGTGCCAGCAGCTCACAGGGAACTGAAGCTTTCTTT. Protein: CASSSQGTEAFF.

The V gene is TRBV11-2, the J gene TRBJ2-1; the match to TRBD2 covers 11 bases. This CDR3 spans 17 amino acids. V trimming: 1 base; J trimming: 4 bases; junction bases outside the gene matches: 6. CDR1 is SGHAT, CDR2 FQNNGV, per germline. The CDR3 region has the DNA TGTGCCAGCAGCTTAGGGCTAGCGGGGGGATCTTACAATGAGCAGTTCTTC. This encodes CASSLGLAGGSYNEQFF.

The rearrangement joins TRBV19 to TRBJ1-5, with D perhaps TRBD1 (5 bases). V lost 6 bases, J lost 3 bases, and 12 bases lay in between. Germline V gene data show CDR1 as LNHDA and CDR2 as SQIVND (reference sequence). This CDR3 is 14 amino acids long. The DNA of the CDR3 is TGTGCCAGTAGAGACCGGGACTTCAATCAGCCCCAGCATTTT. Translated, it gives CASRDRDFNQPQHF.

J is TRBJ1-2 and V is TRBV11-3; 10 nucleotides match TRBD1. The V segment lost 0 bases and the J segment 4 bases; nucleotides outside the gene matches: 8. The CDR3 runs 17 residues. CDR1 is SGHNT and CDR2 is YENEEA in the germline V gene. CDR3 DNA: TGTGCCAGCAGCTTAGAGAGAGACAGGGGGCGTCTCTATGGCTACACCTTC. Its protein product is CASSLERDRGRLYGYTF.

This chain joins TRBV5-1 and TRBJ1-3, with 8 bases that match TRBD1. The CDR3 loop spans 14 amino acids. Germline V gene lookup returns CDR1 SGHRS and CDR2 YFSETQ. The junction had 6 bases not matched to a gene; V was cut back by 7 bases and J by 3 bases. The CDR3 here is CASSAGGGGNTIYF. The CDR3 nucleotides are TGCGCCAGCTCTGCAGGGGGCGGTGGAAACACCATATATTTT.

The genes are TRBV3-1 (or the pseudogene TRBV3-2) and TRBJ1-2; D unclear. CDR3 length equals 15 residues. The germline V gene encodes CDR1 LGHDT and CDR2 YNNKEL (reference sequence). Trimming stripped 3 bases from V and 0 bases from J, with 11 bases between. CDR3 amino acids: CASSQREAANYGYTF. The CDR3, as DNA: TGTGCCAGCAGCCAGAGGGAGGCAGCTAACTATGGCTACACCTTC.

This sequence joins TRBV5-4 and TRBJ2-7; possible D gene TRBD1, 5 bases. V lost 4 bases and J lost 5, with 13 bases in between. The CDR3 totals 13 residues. Germline values: CDR1 SGHNT, CDR2 YYREEE (reference sequence). The DNA for the CDR3 is TGTGCCAGCAGCCCCGGGTCAGGGAACGAGCAGTACTTC. Encoded protein: CASSPGSGNEQYF.

The rearrangement uses TRBV7-9 and TRBJ2-7, with 8 bases that match TRBD1. Germline CDR1 and CDR2: SEHNR and FQNEAQ (reference sequence). Trimming took 3 bases from V and 2 from J; bases not matched to a gene: 6. This CDR3 is 15 amino acids long. CDR3 protein: CASSFTGGPPYEQYF. The CDR3 coding sequence is TGTGCCAGCAGCTTTACAGGGGGTCCCCCCTACGAGCAGTACTTC.